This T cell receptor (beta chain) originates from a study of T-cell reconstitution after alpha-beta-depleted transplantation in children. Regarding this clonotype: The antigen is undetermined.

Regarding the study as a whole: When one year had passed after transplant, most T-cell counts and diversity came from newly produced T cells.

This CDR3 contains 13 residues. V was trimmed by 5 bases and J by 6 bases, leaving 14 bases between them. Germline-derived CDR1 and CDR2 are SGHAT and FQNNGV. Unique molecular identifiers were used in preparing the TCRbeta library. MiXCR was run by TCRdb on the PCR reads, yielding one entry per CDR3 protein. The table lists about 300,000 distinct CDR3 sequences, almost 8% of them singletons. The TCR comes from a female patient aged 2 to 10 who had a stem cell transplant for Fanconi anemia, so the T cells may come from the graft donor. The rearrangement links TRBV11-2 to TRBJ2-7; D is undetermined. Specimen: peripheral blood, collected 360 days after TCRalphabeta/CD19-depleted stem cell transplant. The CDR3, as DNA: TGTGCCAGCAGCATCCACGGAGCCTCCGAGCAGTACTTC. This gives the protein CASSIHGASEQYF.